The 15 T cell receptor beta chains listed next were all sequenced from one sample in a study of T cell responses to AZD1222 COVID-19 vaccine. The method was immunoSEQ multiplex PCR; TCRdb's version includes in-frame clones alone and lacks a portion of them. The repertoire holds about 200,000 clones, with about 89% as singletons. The starting material was peripheral blood, obtained 28 days after the second AZD1222 dose. All receptors come from an adult who received the AZD1222 COVID-19 vaccine.

The chain employs TRBV19 and TRBJ1-5, with unresolved D. Germline CDR1 is LNHDA and CDR2 is SQIVND (reference sequence). CDR3 length equals 14 residues. V dropped 6 bases and J dropped 5 bases, with 14 bases sitting between them. The CDR3 sequence is CASRGWSNDQPQHF. The CDR3 region has the DNA TGTGCCAGTAGGGGGTGGAGTAATGATCAGCCCCAGCATTTT.

The chain couples TRBV27 to TRBJ1-2; a weak D match, TRBD1 (5 bases). The CDR3 runs to 14 residues. CDR1 is MNHEY and CDR2 is SMNVEV in the germline V gene (reference sequence). Trimming shortened V by 5 bases and J by 6 bases, and 16 bases separated the two germline ends. As DNA, the CDR3 is TGTGCCAGCAGTCTCGGCCAGGGTGGTAATGGCTACACCTTC. As protein: CASSLGQGGNGYTF.

Only one count was recorded for this clone. This chain uses TRBV6-5 with TRBJ2-5; either TRBD1 or TRBD2 may supply D (6 bases each). Germline V gives CDR1 MNHEY, CDR2 SVGAGI. V dropped 0 bases and J dropped 4 bases, with 9 bases sitting between them. The CDR3 has 14 residues. The CDR3 coding sequence is TGTGCCAGCAGTTACTCCGGGGGCGGAGAGACCCAGTACTTC. Translated, it gives CASSYSGGGETQYF.

The V gene is TRBV5-1, the J gene TRBJ1-1, with D tentatively TRBD1 (5 bases). Germline-derived CDR1 and CDR2 are SGHRS and YFSETQ. The germline V and J ends were trimmed by 1 base and 2 bases, with 12 bases remaining between them. The CDR3 runs to 15 residues. The CDR3, as DNA: TGCGCCAGCAGCTTGCTGAATGGGGGAAACACTGAAGCTTTCTTT. It encodes CASSLLNGGNTEAFF.

The rearrangement joins TRBV5-1 to TRBJ1-1; D is unresolved. V lost 4 bases, J lost 2 bases, and 9 bases lay in between. Per the germline V gene, CDR1 is SGHRS and CDR2 is YFSETQ. The length of the CDR3 is 13 residues. CDR3 sequence: CASSNDPNTEAFF. The CDR3 DNA follows: TGCGCCAGCAGCAACGATCCCAACACTGAAGCTTTCTTT.

The chain joins TRBV6-5 to TRBJ1-1, with 8 bases identical to TRBD1. With 10 bases clipped from V and 4 bases from J, the junction kept 8 bases outside the gene matches. This CDR3 spans 13 amino acids. Looked up from germline, CDR1 is MNHEY and CDR2 is SVGAGI. CDR3 bases: TGTGCCACCTCAGGGGGCTTACGCACTGAAGCTTTCTTT. This codes for CATSGGLRTEAFF.

The gene calls are TRBV29-1 and TRBJ2-1; 7 nucleotides agree with TRBD2. The V gene end was trimmed by 1 base and the J gene end by 0 bases; junction bases not matched to a gene: 21. The CDR3 is made up of 21 amino acids. Germline V gives CDR1 SQVTM, CDR2 ANQGSEA. The CDR3: CSVEVRGSGLTREGSYNEQFF. The CDR3 coding sequence is TGCAGCGTTGAAGTGCGGGGTAGCGGGCTAACTCGGGAAGGCTCCTACAATGAGCAGTTCTTC.

The gene calls are TRBV4-1 and TRBJ2-5; 13 bases line up with TRBD2. J was trimmed by 5 bases and V by 4 bases; bases with no gene match: 7. The germline V gene has CDR1 MGHRA and CDR2 YSYEKL. CDR3 length: 16 amino acids. CDR3: CASSPWTSGSWETQYF. The CDR3 nucleotides read TGCGCCAGCAGCCCCTGGACTAGCGGGAGTTGGGAGACCCAGTACTTC.

The chain uses TRBV6-5 and TRBJ2-5, with 9 bases matching TRBD1. With V trimmed by 1 base and J by 5 bases, 2 bases remained unmatched. This CDR3 is built from 14 residues. Germline CDR1 MNHEY, CDR2 SVGAGI. The CDR3 DNA reads as TGTGCCAGCAGTTACTTCGGGACAGGGGAGACCCAGTACTTC. Translation: CASSYFGTGETQYF.

The V gene is TRBV6-5, the J gene TRBJ2-5; D call uncertain. Germline CDR1 reads MNHEY; CDR2 reads SVGAGI. V lost 3 bases, J lost 0 bases, and 8 bases lay in between. The CDR3 length is 14 residues. The CDR3 sequence is CASSYPAYQETQYF. CDR3 bases: TGTGCCAGCAGTTATCCCGCGTACCAAGAGACCCAGTACTTC.

This chain links TRBV10-3 with TRBJ2-7; 7 bases are a match to TRBD1. The germline gives CDR1 ENHRY, CDR2 SYGVKD. The CDR3 runs 12 residues. After removal of 6 bases from V and 1 base from J, the junction contained 0 bases not matched to a gene. As DNA, the CDR3 is TGTGCCATCAGGGGACAGTCCTACGAGCAGTACTTC. It specifies CAIRGQSYEQYF.

This sequence joins TRBV6-4 and TRBJ2-7; D uncertain. The CDR3 consists of 13 residues. Germline CDR1 reads MRHNA; CDR2 reads SNTAGT. Trimming stripped 7 bases from V and 1 base from J, with 11 bases between. The CDR3 loop is CASISGSSYEQYF. The DNA of the CDR3 is TGTGCCAGCATTAGTGGCAGTTCCTACGAGCAGTACTTC.

The V and J genes are TRBV7-2 and TRBJ2-1; possibly TRBD2 for D (5 bases). Looked up from germline, CDR1 is SGHTA and CDR2 is FQGNSA. The germline V and J ends were trimmed by 5 bases and 0 bases, with 8 bases remaining between them. This CDR3 has 14 amino acids. CDR3 protein: CASSIRGSYNEQFF. In nucleotides, the CDR3 is TGTGCCAGCAGCATACGGGGCTCCTACAATGAGCAGTTCTTC.

V gene TRBV11-2 combines with J gene TRBJ2-7, with D possibly matching TRBD1 (7 bases). The V gene's germline CDR1 is SGHAT and CDR2 FQNNGV. The CDR3 is 15 amino acids. V was cut by 7 bases and J by 3 bases, with 19 bases left in between. The DNA of the CDR3 is TGTGCCAGCACCCCTCGGCGGGACAGCTTCTACGAGCAGTACTTC. It is translated as CASTPRRDSFYEQYF.

V is TRBV28 and J is TRBJ1-4, with 8 bases aligning to TRBD1. Germline V gene sequence: CDR1 MDHEN, CDR2 SYDVKM. Germline trimming cut 4 bases from V and 7 bases from J; bases unmatched to any gene: 8. The CDR3 runs 15 residues. This chain's CDR3 is CASSSIGTGGEKLFF. For the CDR3, the DNA is TGTGCCAGCAGTTCGATCGGGACAGGTGGTGAAAAACTGTTTTTT.